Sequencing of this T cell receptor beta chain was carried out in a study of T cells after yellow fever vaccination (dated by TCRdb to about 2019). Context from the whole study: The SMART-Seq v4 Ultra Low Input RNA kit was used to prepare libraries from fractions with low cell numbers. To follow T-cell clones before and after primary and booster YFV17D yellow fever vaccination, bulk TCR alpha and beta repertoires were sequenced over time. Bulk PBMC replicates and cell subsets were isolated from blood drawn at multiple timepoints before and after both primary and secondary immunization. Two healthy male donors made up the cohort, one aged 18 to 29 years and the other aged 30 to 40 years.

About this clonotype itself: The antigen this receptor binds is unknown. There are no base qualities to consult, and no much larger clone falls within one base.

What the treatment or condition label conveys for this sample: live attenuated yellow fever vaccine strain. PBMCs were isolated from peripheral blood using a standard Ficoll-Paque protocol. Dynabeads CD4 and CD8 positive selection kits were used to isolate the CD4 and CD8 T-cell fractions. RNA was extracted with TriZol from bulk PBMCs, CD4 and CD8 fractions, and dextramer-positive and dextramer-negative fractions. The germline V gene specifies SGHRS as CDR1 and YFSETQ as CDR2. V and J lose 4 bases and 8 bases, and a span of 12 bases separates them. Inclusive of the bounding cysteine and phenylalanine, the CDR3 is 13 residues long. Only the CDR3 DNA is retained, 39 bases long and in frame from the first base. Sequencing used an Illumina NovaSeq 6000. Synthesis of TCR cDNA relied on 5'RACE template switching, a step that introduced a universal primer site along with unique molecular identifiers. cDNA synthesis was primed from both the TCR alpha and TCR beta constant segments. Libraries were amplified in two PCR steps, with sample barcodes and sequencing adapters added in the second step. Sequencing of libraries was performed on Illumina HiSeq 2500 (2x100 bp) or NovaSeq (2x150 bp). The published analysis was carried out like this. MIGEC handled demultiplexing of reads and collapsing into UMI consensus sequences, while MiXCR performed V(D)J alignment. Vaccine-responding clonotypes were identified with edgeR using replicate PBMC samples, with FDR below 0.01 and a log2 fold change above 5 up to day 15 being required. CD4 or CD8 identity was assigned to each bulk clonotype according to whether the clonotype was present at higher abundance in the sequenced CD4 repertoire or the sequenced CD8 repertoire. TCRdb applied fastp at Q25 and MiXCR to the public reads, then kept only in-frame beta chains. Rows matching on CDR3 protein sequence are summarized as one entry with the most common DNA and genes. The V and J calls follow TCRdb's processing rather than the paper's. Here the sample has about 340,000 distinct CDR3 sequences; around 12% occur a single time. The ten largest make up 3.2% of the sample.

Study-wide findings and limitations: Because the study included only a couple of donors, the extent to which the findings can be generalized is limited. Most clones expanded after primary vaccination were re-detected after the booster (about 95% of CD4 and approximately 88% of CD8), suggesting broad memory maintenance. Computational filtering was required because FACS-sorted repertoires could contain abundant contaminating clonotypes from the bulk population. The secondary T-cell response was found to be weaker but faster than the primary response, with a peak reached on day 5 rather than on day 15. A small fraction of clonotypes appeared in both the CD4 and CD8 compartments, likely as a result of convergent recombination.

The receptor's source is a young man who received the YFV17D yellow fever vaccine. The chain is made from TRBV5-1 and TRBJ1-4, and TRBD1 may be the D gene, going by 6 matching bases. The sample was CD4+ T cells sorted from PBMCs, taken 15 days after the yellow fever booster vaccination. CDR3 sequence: CASSRPGGEKLFF. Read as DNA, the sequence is TGCGCCAGCAGCCGTCCGGGGGGCGAAAAACTGTTTTTT.